The 6 T cell receptor beta chains reported below all come from one sample, sequenced in a study of neoadjuvant anti-PD-1 for oral cavity cancer. Only in-frame clones appear in the TCRdb table, and some are missing; sequencing was by immunoSEQ multiplex PCR. This table has more than 11,000 clones, around 70% appearing once. Noted time point: after neoadjuvant nivolumab, at surgical resection. The sequencing here drew on PBMCs, taken after nivolumab (anti-PD-1) treatment. These receptor sequences come from a person between 40 and 80 years old with oral cavity squamous cell carcinoma.

The chain combines TRBV5-1 with TRBJ2-7, with TRBD2 matching over 9 bases. V was clipped by 0 bases and J by 7 bases; unmatched bases: 8. The CDR3 covers 15 residues. Per germline, CDR1 SGHRS and CDR2 YFSETQ. The chain's CDR3 is CASSLGTSAQGEQYF. The CDR3 nucleotides read TGCGCCAGCAGCTTGGGGACTAGCGCCCAAGGGGAGCAGTACTTC. Combining the CDR3 with reference TRBV5-1 and TRBJ2-7 gives the whole variable domain KAGVTQTPRYLIKTRGQQVTLSCSPISGHRSVSWYQQTPGQGLQFLFEYFSETQRNKGNFPGRFSGRQFSNSRSEMNVSTLELGDSALYLCASSLGTSAQGEQYFGPGTRLTVT.

Relative to its sample, this clone is medium-sized (0.01 to 0.1%). The V gene is TRBV10-2, the J gene TRBJ1-2, with 7 bases matching TRBD1. The germline gives CDR1 WSHSY, CDR2 SAAADI. This CDR3 is built from 14 residues. V dropped 0 bases and J dropped 13; count of bases not matched to a gene: 11. CDR3 in DNA: TGCGCCAGCAGTGAGTCCCGGGACAGCATGTTTCCCACCTTC. Encoded protein: CASSESRDSMFPTF.

The chain employs TRBV30 and TRBJ2-6; TRBD1 matches at 7 bases. Losses at the gene ends were 5 bases for V and 0 bases for J; bases not matched to a gene: 10. CDR3 length equals 17 residues. CDR1 is GTSNPN and CDR2 is SVGIG in the germline V gene (reference sequence). This chain's CDR3 is CAWRRGQLRSGANVLTF. CDR3 nucleotide sequence: TGTGCCTGGCGACGGGGACAGTTACGCTCTGGGGCCAACGTCCTGACTTTC.

Only a few counts were recorded for this clone. The chain employs TRBV5-1 and TRBJ2-2; a possible D gene is TRBD2 (5 bases). The germline CDR1 and CDR2 sequences are SGHRS and YFSETQ. Deletions cut 4 bases from V and 4 bases from J, with 8 bases between. This CDR3 is 13 amino acids long. The CDR3 loop reads CASSVDFTGELFF. The CDR3 coding sequence is TGCGCCAGCAGCGTGGACTTCACCGGGGAGCTGTTTTTT.

The J gene is TRBJ2-5, the V gene TRBV2; 7 bases are a match to TRBD1. The CDR3 runs 15 residues. From germline, CDR1 is SNHLY and CDR2 FYNNEI. The V segment lost 8 bases and the J segment 1 base; nucleotides outside the gene matches: 10. The CDR3 DNA reads TGTGCCAGCCTTTTTACAGGGGCTTTCCAAGAGACCCAGTACTTC. Protein sequence: CASLFTGAFQETQYF.

The sample holds one count of this clone. This rearrangement joins TRBV5-1 to TRBJ1-1; D call uncertain. Germline V CDR1 and CDR2: SGHRS, YFSETQ. V lost 3 bases, J lost 0 bases, and 15 bases lay in between. The CDR3 loop spans 16 amino acids. The CDR3 spells CASSSNEVRLNTEAFF. CDR3 coding DNA: TGCGCCAGCAGCTCGAATGAGGTACGCTTGAACACTGAAGCTTTCTTT.